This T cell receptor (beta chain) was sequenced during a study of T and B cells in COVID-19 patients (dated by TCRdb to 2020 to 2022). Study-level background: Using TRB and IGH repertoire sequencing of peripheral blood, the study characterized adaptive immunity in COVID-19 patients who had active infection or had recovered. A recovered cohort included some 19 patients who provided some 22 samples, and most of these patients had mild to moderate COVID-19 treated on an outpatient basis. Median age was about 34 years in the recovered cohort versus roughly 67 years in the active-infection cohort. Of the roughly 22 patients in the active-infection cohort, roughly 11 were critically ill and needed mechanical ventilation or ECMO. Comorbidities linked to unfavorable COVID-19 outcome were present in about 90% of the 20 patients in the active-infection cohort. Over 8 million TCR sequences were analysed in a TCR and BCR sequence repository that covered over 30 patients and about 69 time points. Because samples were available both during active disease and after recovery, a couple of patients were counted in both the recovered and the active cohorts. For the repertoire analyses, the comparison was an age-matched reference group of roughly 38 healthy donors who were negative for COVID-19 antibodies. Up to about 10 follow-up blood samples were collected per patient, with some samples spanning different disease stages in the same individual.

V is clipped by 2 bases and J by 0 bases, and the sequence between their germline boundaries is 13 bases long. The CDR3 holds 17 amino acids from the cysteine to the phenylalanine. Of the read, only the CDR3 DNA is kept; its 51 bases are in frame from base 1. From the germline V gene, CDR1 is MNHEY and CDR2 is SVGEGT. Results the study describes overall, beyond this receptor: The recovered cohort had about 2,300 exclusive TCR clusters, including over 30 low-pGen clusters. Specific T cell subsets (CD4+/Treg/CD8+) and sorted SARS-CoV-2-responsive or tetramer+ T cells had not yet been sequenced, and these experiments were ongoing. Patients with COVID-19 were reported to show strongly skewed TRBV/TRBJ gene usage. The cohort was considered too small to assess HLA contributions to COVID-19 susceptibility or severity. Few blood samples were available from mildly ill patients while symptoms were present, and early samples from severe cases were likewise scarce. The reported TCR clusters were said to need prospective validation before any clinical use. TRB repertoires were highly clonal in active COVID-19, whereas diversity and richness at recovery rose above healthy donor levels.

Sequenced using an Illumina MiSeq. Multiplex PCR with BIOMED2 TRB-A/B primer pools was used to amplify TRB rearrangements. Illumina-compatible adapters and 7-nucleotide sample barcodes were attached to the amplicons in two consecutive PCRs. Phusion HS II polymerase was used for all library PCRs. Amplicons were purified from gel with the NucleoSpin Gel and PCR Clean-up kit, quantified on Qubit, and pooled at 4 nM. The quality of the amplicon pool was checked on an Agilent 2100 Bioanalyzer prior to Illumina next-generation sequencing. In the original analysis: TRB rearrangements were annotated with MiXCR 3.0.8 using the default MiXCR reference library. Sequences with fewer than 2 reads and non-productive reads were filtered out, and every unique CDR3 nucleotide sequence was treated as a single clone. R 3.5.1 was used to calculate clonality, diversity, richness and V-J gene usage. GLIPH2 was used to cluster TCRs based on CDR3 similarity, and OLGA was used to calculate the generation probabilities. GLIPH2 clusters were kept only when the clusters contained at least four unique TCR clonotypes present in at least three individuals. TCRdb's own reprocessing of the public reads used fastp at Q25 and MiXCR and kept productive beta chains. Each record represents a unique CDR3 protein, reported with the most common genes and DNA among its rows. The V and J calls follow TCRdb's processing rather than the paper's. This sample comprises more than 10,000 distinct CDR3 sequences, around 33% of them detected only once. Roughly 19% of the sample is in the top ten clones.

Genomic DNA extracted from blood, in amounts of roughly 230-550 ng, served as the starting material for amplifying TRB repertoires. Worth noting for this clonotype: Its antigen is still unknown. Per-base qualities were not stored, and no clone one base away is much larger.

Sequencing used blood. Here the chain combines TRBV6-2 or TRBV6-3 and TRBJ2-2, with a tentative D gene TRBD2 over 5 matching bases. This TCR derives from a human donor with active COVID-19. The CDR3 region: CASSYGGLAPNTGELFF. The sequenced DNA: TGTGCCAGCAGTTACGGAGGATTGGCCCCGAACACCGGGGAGCTGTTTTTT.